This T cell receptor (beta chain) was found in a study of CD8 T cells in Susac syndrome. The RNA, roughly 0.5 to 1 ug, was put through reverse transcription using random hexamers. Amplification of TCR beta CDR3 across 54 Vbeta and 13 Jbeta was performed with immunoSEQ multiplex PCR. TCRdb re-called the immunoSEQ multiplex PCR reads through MiXCR, storing one row per CDR3 protein. Counted here are 200,000 to 300,000 distinct CDR3 sequences, 85% to 95% occurring once; the ten biggest clones make up around 0.07%. V dropped 1 base and J dropped 7 bases, with 8 bases sitting between them. Germline V gene sequence: CDR1 LNHNV, CDR2 YYDKDF (reference sequence). The CDR3 is 13 amino acids.

The chain has TRBV15 and TRBJ2-1; TRBD2 might be the D (5 bases). The source is a human donor with multiple sclerosis. The sequencing input was CD4+ T cells from PBMCs. Here the CDR3 DNA reads TGTGCCACCAGCAGAGTGGGCGGGAATGAGCAGTTCTTC. Translated: CATSRVGGNEQFF.